The source of this TCR beta chain is a study of cytomegalovirus exposure and HLA in healthy donors. Study-wide results and caveats: A likely sequencing artifact accounted for one observed cluster of highly shared sequence variants. TCR beta V segments were, for the most part, productive about 87% or about 30% of the time in an earlier analysis.

13 Jbeta primers and 60 Vbeta primers were used for the PCR. Measured with immunoSEQ multiplex PCR; TCRdb has only the in-frame clones, and not every one. The data show under 200,000 clones, with about nine tenths seen just once and about 1.1% held by the top ten. CDR1 and CDR2 (germline): SGHRS, YFSETQ. V lost 4 bases to trimming and J lost 2 bases, with 12 bases between them. The CDR3 sequence is 14 residues long. This clone is a singleton in its sample. Its antigen is undetermined. The V and J genes are TRBV5-1 and TRBJ1-2, with D perhaps matching TRBD1 (6 bases). Material: PBMCs. This receptor was obtained from a boy aged 2 to 9 in good health and CMV-seronegative. DNA for the CDR3: TGCGCCAGCAGCACGTGGACAGCCAACTATGGCTACACCTTC. Amino acid sequence: CASSTWTANYGYTF. Full variable domain (missing parts from reference TRBV5-1 and TRBJ1-2): KAGVTQTPRYLIKTRGQQVTLSCSPISGHRSVSWYQQTPGQGLQFLFEYFSETQRNKGNFPGRFSGRQFSNSRSEMNVSTLELGDSALYLCASSTWTANYGYTFGSGTRLTVV.